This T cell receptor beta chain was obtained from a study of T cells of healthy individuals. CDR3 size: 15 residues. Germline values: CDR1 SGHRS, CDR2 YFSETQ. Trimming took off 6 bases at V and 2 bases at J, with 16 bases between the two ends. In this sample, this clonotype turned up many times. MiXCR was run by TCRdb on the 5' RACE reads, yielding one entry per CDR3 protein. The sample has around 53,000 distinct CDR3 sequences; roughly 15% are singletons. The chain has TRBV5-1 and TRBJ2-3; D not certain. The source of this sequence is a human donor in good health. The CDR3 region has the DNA TGCGCCAGCAACCATGACGGCATTTACACAGATACGCAGTATTTT. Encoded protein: CASNHDGIYTDTQYF.